The clone carrying this T cell receptor beta chain has only one observation. The antigen is not known. Measured with immunoSEQ multiplex PCR; TCRdb has only the in-frame clones, and not every one. There are tens of thousands of clones in the sample; roughly 87% occur only once, and around 16% lies in the top ten. This record belongs to a study of OX40 agonist ivuxolimab in advanced cancers. Findings of the study overall: Expanded peripheral T cells had an undetermined antigen specificity.

V shed 2 bases, J shed 3 bases, and the junction held 7 bases outside the gene matches. The CDR3 has 15 residues. The germline gives CDR1 KGHSH, CDR2 LQKENI. Autoimmune disease history or systemic immunosuppression led to patients being barred. The source of this sequence is an adult with an advanced solid tumor such as melanoma, head and neck, liver or kidney cancer. The chain recombines TRBV18 with TRBJ2-7; 7 positions agree with TRBD1. This specimen was CD4+ or CD8+ T cells sorted from blood, taken in a trial of the OX40 agonist ivuxolimab. The CDR3 is CASSPFRDSHYEQYF. In DNA form, the CDR3 reads TGTGCCAGCTCACCATTCCGGGACAGTCACTACGAGCAGTACTTC.